Listed below are T cell receptor beta chains from one sample, sequenced in a study of a mutant IDH1 vaccine in newly diagnosed glioma. No cognate antigen is known for these TCRs. TCRdb's copy holds only in-frame clones and misses some; the assay was immunoSEQ multiplex PCR. Here the sample spans over 25,000 clones, more than 75% being singletons. This specimen consisted of PBMCs, obtained from a glioma patient whose treatment included an IDH1 peptide vaccine. The source of these receptors is a man in his forties or fifties with glioma. CDR3s include the opening cysteine and the closing phenylalanine or tryptophan. A D gene is named only where the DNA matches it firmly. Rows give clone size only sometimes, using once, few, many, or a class for an expanded clone.

d_call	clone_size	j_call	v_call	cdr3_aa	cdr3_nt
-	-	TRBJ1-5	TRBV9	CASSVAGYSNQPQHF	TGTGCCAGCAGCGTAGCGGGTTATAGCAATCAGCCCCAGCATTTT
-	once	TRBJ2-1	TRBV7-3	CASSLTRGNEQFF	TGTGCCAGCAGCTTAACGCGGGGTAATGAGCAGTTCTTC
-	-	TRBJ1-5	TRBV6-5	CASSANMGPSQPQHF	TGTGCCAGCAGTGCGAACATGGGCCCCAGTCAGCCCCAGCATTTT
-	-	TRBJ2-3	TRBV5-1	CASSGLRGGTDDTQYF	TGCGCCAGCAGCGGGCTAAGGGGCGGGACGGACGATACGCAGTATTTT
-	-	TRBJ2-2	TRBV4-2	CASSQERGRTGELFF	TGTGCCAGCAGCCAAGAAAGAGGGAGGACCGGGGAGCTGTTTTTT
-	-	TRBJ2-6	TRBV23-1	CASSQYDRNSGANVLTF	TGCGCCAGCAGTCAATACGACAGAAACTCTGGGGCCAACGTCCTGACTTTC
TRBD1	-	TRBJ2-1	TRBV6-1	CASSRTGEYNEQFF	TGTGCCAGCAGTCGGACAGGGGAGTACAATGAGCAGTTCTTC
-	-	TRBJ2-2	TRBV19	CASSITETTGELFF	TGTGCCAGTAGTATAACCGAGACGACCGGGGAGCTGTTTTTT
-	-	TRBJ2-3	TRBV19	CASTPRDTSTDTQYF	TGTGCCAGTACCCCCCGGGACACAAGCACAGATACGCAGTATTTT
-	-	TRBJ1-1	TRBV15	CATSSYLGSTEAFF	TGTGCCACCAGCAGTTACTTAGGGAGCACTGAAGCTTTCTTT
-	-	TRBJ2-5	TRBV5-6	CASTTAGGETQYF	TGTGCCAGCACTACTGCCGGGGGAGAGACCCAGTACTTC
-	once	TRBJ1-4	TRBV30	CAWSDPGREKLFF	TGTGCCTGGAGTGACCCCGGACGCGAAAAACTGTTTTTT
TRBD1	-	TRBJ2-3	TRBV6-6	CASSYSTGGGTDTQYF	TGTGCCAGCAGTTACTCGACAGGGGGCGGCACAGATACGCAGTATTTT
-	few	TRBJ2-7	TRBV28	CASSPPGLWQYF	TGTGCCAGCAGCCCTCCAGGGTTGTGGCAGTACTTC
-	few	TRBJ1-2	TRBV7-3	CASSLTAGVDGYTF	TGTGCCAGCAGCTTAACGGCAGGGGTTGATGGCTACACCTTC
TRBD2	-	TRBJ2-2	TRBV5-1	CASSLRTSGVSNTGELFF	TGCGCCAGCAGCTTAAGGACTAGCGGGGTATCGAACACCGGGGAGCTGTTTTTT
-	-	TRBJ2-3	TRBV7-8	CASSQRTHTDTQYF	TGTGCCAGCAGCCAACGGACGCACACAGATACGCAGTATTTT
TRBD1	-	TRBJ2-2	TRBV28	CASSSSQGSGELFF	TGTGCCAGCAGTTCTTCACAGGGGTCCGGGGAGCTGTTTTTT
-	once	TRBJ1-3	TRBV12-5	CASRDSSSGNTIYF	TGTGCTAGTCGGGACTCGAGCTCTGGAAACACCATATATTTT
-	once	TRBJ1-3	TRBV5-1	CASSLEASSGNTIYF	TGCGCCAGCAGCTTGGAGGCTAGCTCTGGAAACACCATATATTTT
TRBD1	-	TRBJ1-2	TRBV28	CASSLPGGVYGYTF	TGTGCCAGCAGTTTGCCAGGGGGCGTCTATGGCTACACCTTC
-	-	TRBJ1-2	TRBV9	CASSVDTGLQGGYTF	TGTGCCAGCAGCGTAGATACCGGCCTCCAGGGCGGCTACACCTTC
-	few	TRBJ2-2	TRBV11-2	CASSFTRNTGELFF	TGTGCCAGCAGCTTCACCAGGAACACCGGGGAGCTGTTTTTT
-	-	TRBJ1-1	TRBV5-4	CASSFFSLNTEAFF	TGTGCCAGCAGCTTCTTCAGCCTGAACACTGAAGCTTTCTTT
-	few	TRBJ2-1	TRBV7-8	CASSFEGISYNEQFF	TGTGCCAGCAGCTTTGAGGGGATCTCCTACAATGAGCAGTTCTTC
-	-	TRBJ2-4	TRBV5-1	CASSLEPSGDIQYF	TGCGCCAGCAGCTTGGAACCGTCGGGGGACATTCAGTACTTC
-	-	TRBJ1-1	TRBV6-5	CASSYSADTEAFF	TGTGCCAGCAGTTACTCAGCGGACACTGAAGCTTTCTTT
-	-	TRBJ2-3	TRBV5-1	CASSLNYEVDTQYF	TGCGCCAGCAGCTTGAATTACGAAGTAGATACGCAGTATTTT
TRBD1	-	TRBJ1-1	TRBV5-4	CASSPLTGAATEAFF	TGTGCCAGCAGCCCACTGACAGGGGCTGCCACTGAAGCTTTCTTT
-	once	TRBJ1-4	TRBV27	CASSPKSLFSRVEKLFF	TGTGCCAGCAGTCCGAAATCCCTATTCAGCCGGGTTGAAAAACTGTTTTTT
TRBD1	-	TRBJ1-6	TRBV5-1	CASSIRTGGINSPLHF	TGCGCCAGCAGCATCCGGACAGGGGGCATTAATTCACCCCTCCACTTT
-	-	TRBJ1-1	TRBV6-4	CASSDSIGEAFF	TGTGCCAGCAGTGACTCGATTGGTGAAGCTTTCTTT
TRBD1	-	TRBJ1-1	TRBV5-5	CASSSDRRYMNTEAFF	TGTGCCAGCAGCTCGGACAGGCGATATATGAACACTGAAGCTTTCTTT
-	few	TRBJ2-7	TRBV5-4	CASSFGLGGFSYEQYF	TGTGCCAGCAGCTTCGGGCTGGGCGGCTTCTCCTACGAGCAGTACTTC
-	-	TRBJ1-1	TRBV6-5	CASSFGTEAFF	TGTGCCAGCAGTTTTGGGACTGAAGCTTTCTTT
-	-	TRBJ1-5	TRBV5-5	CASSLGAVSNQPQHF	TGTGCCAGCAGCTTGGGGGCAGTTAGCAATCAGCCCCAGCATTTT
-	-	TRBJ1-4	TRBV18	CASRETPDRGANEKLFF	TGTGCCAGCCGAGAGACCCCCGACCGCGGGGCTAATGAAAAACTGTTTTTT
-	-	TRBJ2-3	TRBV6-1	CASSPIKADTQYF	TGTGCCAGCAGCCCGATCAAGGCAGATACGCAGTATTTT
-	-	TRBJ2-2	TRBV7-2	CASSKTVANTGELFF	TGTGCCAGCAGCAAGACAGTCGCGAACACCGGGGAGCTGTTTTTT
-	-	TRBJ2-5	TRBV7-9	CASSLQQETQYF	TGTGCCAGCAGCCTACAGCAAGAGACCCAGTACTTC
-	-	TRBJ1-2	TRBV29-1	CSVLRQLRGGYTF	TGCAGCGTACTTCGACAGCTACGCGGTGGCTACACCTTC
TRBD1	once	TRBJ1-6	TRBV5-4	CASSRGGGQPNSPLHF	TGTGCCAGCAGCCGAGGGGGGGGACAGCCCAATTCACCCCTCCACTTT
-	few	TRBJ2-3	TRBV28	CASRHGWAVQGQYF	TGTGCCAGCAGACACGGGTGGGCCGTCCAGGGGCAGTATTTT
-	-	TRBJ2-4	TRBV25-1	CASSEWQPGSTKNIQYF	TGTGCCAGCAGTGAATGGCAGCCAGGGTCAACCAAAAACATTCAGTACTTC
-	-	TRBJ2-2	TRBV7-2	CASSSLGWYANTGELFF	TGTGCCAGCAGCTCATTGGGGTGGTACGCGAACACCGGGGAGCTGTTTTTT
TRBD1	few	TRBJ1-4	TRBV4-1	CASSQVSTGGYEKLFF	TGCGCCAGCAGCCAAGTCTCGACAGGGGGCTATGAAAAACTGTTTTTT
-	-	TRBJ1-1	TRBV10-2	CASSDSKTGTEAFF	TGCGCCAGCAGTGACTCGAAAACAGGCACTGAAGCTTTCTTT
-	-	TRBJ2-7	TRBV6-1	CASSVEGHFYEQYF	TGTGCCAGCAGTGTTGAGGGGCATTTCTACGAGCAGTACTTC
-	-	TRBJ1-2	TRBV7-9	CASSSDIRVYGYTF	TGTGCCAGCAGCTCGGATATCAGGGTTTATGGCTACACCTTC
-	once	TRBJ2-1	TRBV28	CASSPTSGRHNEQFF	TGTGCCAGCAGTCCGACTTCGGGACGACACAATGAGCAGTTCTTC
TRBD2	-	TRBJ2-1	TRBV7-3	CASAVSGMNNEQFF	TGTGCCAGCGCCGTTAGCGGGATGAACAATGAGCAGTTCTTC
-	-	TRBJ2-3	TRBV5-1	CASSFLGSTDTQYF	TGCGCCAGCAGCTTCTTGGGGAGCACAGATACGCAGTATTTT
-	-	TRBJ2-2	TRBV5-4	CASSLKTGNTGELFF	TGTGCCAGCAGCTTAAAGACAGGGAACACCGGGGAGCTGTTTTTT